Listed below are T cell receptor beta chains from one sample, sequenced in a study of blood T cell repertoires in COVID-19. Profiling relied on immunoSEQ multiplex PCR, and the TCRdb table lists in-frame clones only, not all of them. Of about 360,000 clones in the sample, around 87% are singletons; the top ten hold 1.5% to 2.5%. Sequenced: PBMCs or T cells enriched from blood (not recorded which). Every receptor here comes from a man aged 35-49 years in a cohort exposed to, infected with or recovered from COVID-19 (not recorded which). The CDR3 runs from the conserved cysteine through the conserved F or W. D genes are given only for firm matches. Only some rows state a clone size, as once, few, many or a class for expanded clones.

v_call,d_call,clone_size,j_call,cdr3_aa,cdr3_nt
TRBV5-4,-,-,TRBJ1-2,CASSLRGGINYGYTF,TGTGCCAGCAGCTTACGCGGGGGAATTAACTATGGCTACACCTTC
TRBV10-3,-,-,TRBJ2-7,CAITDSSYEQYF,TGTGCCATCACGGACAGCTCCTACGAGCAGTACTTC
TRBV18,-,-,TRBJ2-5,CASSPAGETQYF,TGTGCCAGCTCACCAGCGGGGGAGACCCAGTACTTC
TRBV27,-,-,TRBJ1-2,CASSLYPDRSFPGYTF,TGTGCCAGCAGTTTATACCCGGACAGATCCTTCCCCGGCTACACCTTC
TRBV30,-,-,TRBJ2-7,CAWSSHNYEQYF,TGTGCCTGGAGTTCACACAACTACGAGCAGTACTTC
TRBV6-5,-,-,TRBJ1-2,CASSYGGKGDYGYTF,TGTGCCAGCAGTTACGGTGGGAAAGGGGACTATGGCTACACCTTC
TRBV2,-,-,TRBJ1-3,CASSADSTNLGNTIYF,TGTGCCAGCAGCGCTGACAGTACTAATCTGGGAAACACCATATATTTT
TRBV5-1,TRBD2,-,TRBJ2-1,CASSPGGREAHEQFF,TGCGCCAGCAGCCCCGGGGGGCGGGAGGCCCATGAGCAGTTCTTC
TRBV2,-,-,TRBJ2-1,CASNQGRGEQFF,TGTGCCAGCAACCAGGGTAGGGGTGAGCAGTTCTTC
TRBV14,-,-,TRBJ1-2,CASSQDDTTYGYTF,TGTGCCAGCAGCCAAGACGACACCACATATGGCTACACCTTC
TRBV11-2,TRBD1,-,TRBJ1-5,CASSIDRAIQPQHF,TGTGCCAGCAGCATAGACAGGGCAATTCAGCCCCAGCATTTT
TRBV19,TRBD2,-,TRBJ2-3,CASSIVGRAGATDTQYF,TGTGCCAGTAGCATTGTGGGTCGCGCGGGAGCCACAGATACGCAGTATTTT
TRBV27,TRBD2,-,TRBJ2-2,CASSPRGEGGRTGELFF,TGTGCCAGCAGTCCCCGGGGGGAGGGAGGGAGAACCGGGGAGCTGTTTTTT
TRBV5-1,TRBD2,-,TRBJ2-1,CASSLSGRANEQFF,TGCGCCAGCAGCTTAAGCGGGAGGGCTAATGAGCAGTTCTTC
TRBV6-1,TRBD1,once,TRBJ1-2,CASSETPDGTGGTHYGYTF,TGTGCCAGCAGTGAAACACCGGACGGGACAGGTGGGACCCATTATGGCTACACCTTC
TRBV27,-,-,TRBJ2-3,CASSFRGSRGDTQYF,TGTGCCAGCAGTTTCCGAGGTAGTAGAGGGGATACGCAGTATTTT
TRBV28,TRBD1,-,TRBJ1-1,CASTRQGARTEAFF,TGTGCCAGCACCCGACAGGGGGCGAGGACTGAAGCTTTCTTT
TRBV27,-,-,TRBJ2-1,CASSLERPAYNEQFF,TGTGCCAGCAGTCTGGAGAGGCCTGCCTACAATGAGCAGTTCTTC
TRBV6-5,-,-,TRBJ2-7,CASSGGQGPYEQYF,TGTGCCAGCAGCGGTGGCCAGGGCCCCTACGAGCAGTACTTC
TRBV5-1,TRBD2,-,TRBJ2-3,CASSLGREGNTDTQYF,TGCGCCAGCAGCTTGGGTCGGGAGGGAAACACAGATACGCAGTATTTT
TRBV19,-,-,TRBJ2-6,CASSPGVAGANVLTF,TGTGCCAGTAGCCCCGGGGTAGCGGGGGCCAACGTCCTGACTTTC
TRBV9,-,-,TRBJ2-3,CASSVGASPRTDTQYF,TGTGCCAGCAGCGTAGGGGCCAGCCCCCGCACAGATACGCAGTATTTT
TRBV3-1/TRBV3-2,-,once,TRBJ2-7,CASSQAPAGTYEQYF,TGTGCCAGCAGCCAAGCACCCGCAGGGACCTACGAGCAGTACTTC
TRBV18,-,-,TRBJ2-1,CASSPSQDNEQFF,TGTGCCAGCTCACCATCACAGGACAATGAGCAGTTCTTC
TRBV28,TRBD1,few,TRBJ2-5,CASALPGTGEETQYF,TGTGCCAGCGCCCTACCGGGGACAGGGGAAGAGACCCAGTACTTC
TRBV6-5,TRBD1,-,TRBJ1-5,CASSLGQGGNQPQHF,TGTGCCAGCAGTTTGGGACAGGGGGGCAATCAGCCCCAGCATTTT
TRBV6-4,TRBD2,few,TRBJ2-5,CASSERAGEETQYF,TGTGCCAGCAGTGAAAGAGCGGGAGAAGAGACCCAGTACTTC
TRBV11-3,-,-,TRBJ1-1,CASSLYARTEAFF,TGTGCCAGCAGCCTCTACGCGAGAACTGAAGCTTTCTTT
TRBV7-2,-,-,TRBJ2-1,CASSLVLAGGYNEQFF,TGTGCCAGCAGCTTAGTGTTGGCGGGTGGATACAATGAGCAGTTCTTC
TRBV2,-,once,TRBJ1-5,CASRKREHGPQHF,TGTGCCAGCAGAAAAAGGGAGCATGGGCCCCAGCATTTT
TRBV9,-,-,TRBJ2-3,CASSGSANGDTQYF,TGTGCCAGCAGCGGGAGCGCGAATGGAGATACGCAGTATTTT
TRBV2,-,-,TRBJ2-7,CASSESSSKPYEQYF,TGTGCCAGCAGTGAATCTTCTAGCAAGCCCTACGAGCAGTACTTC
TRBV6-1,-,few,TRBJ2-5,CASSESGGGTQYF,TGTGCCAGCAGTGAGTCCGGGGGAGGCACCCAGTACTTC
TRBV5-1,TRBD1,-,TRBJ1-3,CASSWQGASGNTIYF,TGCGCCAGCAGCTGGCAGGGGGCCTCTGGAAACACCATATATTTT
TRBV5-1,TRBD2,-,TRBJ2-3,CASSIGTSGQGDTQYF,TGCGCCAGCAGCATCGGGACTAGCGGGCAGGGGGATACGCAGTATTTT
TRBV24-1,TRBD2,-,TRBJ2-1,CATSDFSRSPSGYNEQFF,TGTGCCACCAGTGATTTTAGTAGGTCACCTAGCGGTTACAATGAGCAGTTCTTC
TRBV3-1/TRBV3-2,-,few,TRBJ1-6,CASSLGETGRNSPLHF,TGTGCCAGCAGCCTGGGGGAGACAGGCCGTAATTCACCCCTCCACTTT
TRBV18,TRBD2,-,TRBJ2-7,CASSPTLAGGPYEQYF,TGTGCCAGCTCACCGACACTAGCGGGAGGACCCTACGAGCAGTACTTC
TRBV10-3,TRBD1,-,TRBJ1-2,CAISEGQGVFGYTF,TGTGCCATCAGTGAGGGACAGGGGGTTTTTGGCTACACCTTC
TRBV27,-,-,TRBJ2-5,CASSLISGSQETQYF,TGTGCCAGCAGCCTGATTTCGGGATCCCAAGAGACCCAGTACTTC
TRBV7-2,-,-,TRBJ1-3,CASSPGTPGNTIYF,TGTGCCAGCAGCCCAGGTACGCCTGGAAACACCATATATTTT
TRBV11-2,TRBD2,-,TRBJ2-7,CASSVYMGGEQYF,TGTGCCAGCAGCGTATACATGGGGGGGGAGCAGTACTTC
TRBV19,TRBD1,-,TRBJ1-2,CATRTGLFGYTF,TGTGCCACCCGGACAGGCCTCTTCGGCTACACCTTC
TRBV5-5,TRBD2,-,TRBJ2-3,CASSLPLAGTDTQYF,TGTGCCAGCAGCTTGCCACTAGCGGGGACAGATACGCAGTATTTT
TRBV5-1,TRBD2,-,TRBJ2-3,CASSTTSIGTDTQYF,TGCGCCAGCAGCACGACTAGCATCGGCACAGATACGCAGTATTTT
TRBV4-1,-,few,TRBJ2-2,CASSQEGQINTGELFF,TGCGCCAGCAGCCAGGAAGGACAGATCAACACCGGGGAGCTGTTTTTT
TRBV29-1,TRBD1,-,TRBJ1-2,CSVSDRDGYTF,TGCAGCGTTAGCGACAGGGATGGCTACACCTTC
TRBV10-2,-,-,TRBJ2-7,CASSESSVREQYF,TGCGCCAGCAGTGAGTCTAGCGTCCGCGAGCAGTACTTC
TRBV3-1/TRBV3-2,-,-,TRBJ1-6,CASSPDTEYYNSPLHF,TGTGCCAGCAGCCCCGATACAGAGTACTATAATTCACCCCTCCACTTT
TRBV19,TRBD1,-,TRBJ1-1,CASESGTGDTEAFF,TGTGCCAGTGAGTCCGGGACAGGGGACACTGAAGCTTTCTTT
TRBV6-5,-,few,TRBJ1-6,CAIAQGLGNSPLHF,TGTGCCATCGCCCAGGGACTCGGAAATTCACCCCTCCACTTT
TRBV6-4,-,few,TRBJ2-1,CASSGGSYPINEQFF,TGTGCCAGCAGTGGCGGATCGTACCCAATAAACGAGCAGTTCTTC
TRBV18,TRBD2,-,TRBJ2-1,CASSPNALGLAGGDDEQFF,TGTGCCAGCTCACCGAACGCATTGGGACTAGCGGGAGGAGACGATGAGCAGTTCTTC